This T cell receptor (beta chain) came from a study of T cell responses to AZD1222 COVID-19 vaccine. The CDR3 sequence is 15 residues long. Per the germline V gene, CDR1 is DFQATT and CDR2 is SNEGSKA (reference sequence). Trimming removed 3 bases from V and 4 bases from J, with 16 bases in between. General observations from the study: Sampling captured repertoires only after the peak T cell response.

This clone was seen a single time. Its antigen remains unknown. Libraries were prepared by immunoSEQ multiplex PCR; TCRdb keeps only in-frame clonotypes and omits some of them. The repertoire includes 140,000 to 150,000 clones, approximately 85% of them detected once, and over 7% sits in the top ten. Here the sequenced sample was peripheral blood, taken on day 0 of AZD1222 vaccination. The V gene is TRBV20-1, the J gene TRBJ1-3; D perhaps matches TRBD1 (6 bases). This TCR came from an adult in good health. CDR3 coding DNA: TGCAGTGCTAGTCCCACAGGGACTCCCGGAAACACCATATATTTT. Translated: CSASPTGTPGNTIYF.